The next 8 T cell receptor beta chains were all read from a single sample in a study of shared clonotypes between healthy human individuals. TCRdb's copy holds only in-frame clones and misses some; the assay was immunoSEQ multiplex PCR. The sample has about 980,000 clones, approximately 80% seen once. Input material: memory CD4+ T cells sorted from blood. Subset denoted: CD45RA-negative fraction. The receptors here all came from a man in his late teens or twenties in good health.

As regards this clone: A far larger clone is just one base off, so this is likely a read error. This sample also contains other DNA sequences that code for the same CDR3. The J gene is TRBJ1-1, the V gene TRBV5-1; D gene ambiguous. From germline, CDR1 is SGHRS and CDR2 YFSETQ. Between the trimmed V and J ends, which lost 0 bases and 1 base, there was a span of 4 bases. The CDR3 runs to 13 residues. The CDR3 DNA sequence: TGCGCCAGCAGCTTGGAATGGAACACTGAAGCTTTCTTT. Translating it yields CASSLEWNTEAFF.

This clone has ten or more counts. The V gene is TRBV7-2, the J gene TRBJ1-2, with TRBD1 identical over 8 bases. V lost 4 bases, J lost 10 bases, and 8 bases stayed unmatched. This CDR3 is built from 13 residues. Germline V gene lookup returns CDR1 SGHTA and CDR2 FQGNSA. Here the CDR3 reads CASSSRQGLSYTF. The CDR3 coding sequence is TGTGCCAGCAGCTCGAGACAGGGGCTCTCCTACACCTTC.

This chain links TRBV6-4 with TRBJ2-7, with unresolved D. CDR3 length: 12 amino acids. Germline V lookup: CDR1 MRHNA, CDR2 SNTAGT. Trimming took 4 bases from V and 4 from J, leaving 8 bases between them. Here the CDR3 DNA reads TGTGCCAGCAGTGGCCCCGCTTACGAGCAGTACTTC. Translated, it gives CASSGPAYEQYF.

This chain joins TRBV6-1 and TRBJ2-2, with 15 bases identical to TRBD2. Germline trimming cut 6 bases from V and 4 bases from J; bases unmatched to any gene: 0. CDR1 and CDR2 (germline): MNHNS, SASEGT. This CDR3 spans 15 amino acids. DNA of the CDR3: TGTGCCAGCAGGGGACTAGCGGGAGGCACCGGGGAGCTGTTTTTT. Translated: CASRGLAGGTGELFF.

The genes are TRBV6-1 and TRBJ1-1; no definite D call. Germline CDR1 MNHNS, CDR2 SASEGT. The CDR3 covers 14 residues. Trimming removed 4 bases at V and 3 bases at J, with 12 bases between. In DNA, the CDR3 is TGTGCCAGCAGTGTTTTGTACAGTCACACTGAAGCTTTCTTT. As protein: CASSVLYSHTEAFF.

This clone has a handful of counts. This chain uses TRBV2 with TRBJ1-3, with D possibly TRBD1 on 5 matching bases. The germline gives CDR1 SNHLY, CDR2 FYNNEI. Trimming pared 7 bases from V and 0 bases from J, leaving 13 bases between. CDR3 length: 15 amino acids. The CDR3 sequence: CASTPGGASGNTIYF. The CDR3 DNA sequence: TGTGCCAGCACCCCGGGAGGGGCCTCTGGAAACACCATATATTTT.

The CDR3, as DNA: TGTGCCAGCGGCGTGGGAGGTTTCGAGCAGTACTTC. It specifies CASGVGGFEQYF. V gene TRBV28 combines with J gene TRBJ2-7; possibly TRBD2 for D (6 bases). The germline CDR1 and CDR2 sequences are MDHEN and SYDVKM. V was cut by 8 bases and J by 6 bases, with 14 bases left in between. The CDR3 runs to 12 residues. Drawing the rest from reference TRBV28 and TRBJ2-7, the complete variable domain is DVKVTQSSRYLVKRTGEKVFLECVQDMDHENMFWYRQDPGLGLRLIYFSYDVKMKEKGDIPEGYSVSREKKERFSLILESASTNQTSMYLCASGVGGFEQYFGPGTRLTVT.

This clone showed up just a few times. The chain couples TRBV10-3 to TRBJ2-2; either TRBD1 or TRBD2 may supply D (5 bases each). CDR1 is ENHRY, CDR2 SYGVKD, per germline. This CDR3 has 14 residues. Trimming pared 6 bases from V and 3 bases from J, leaving 11 bases between. The CDR3 spells CAIRGGDHTGELFF. The DNA for the CDR3 is TGTGCCATCAGGGGTGGGGACCACACCGGGGAGCTGTTTTTT.